The 14 T cell receptor beta chains below all came from one sample that was sequenced in a study of T cell responses to AZD1222 COVID-19 vaccine. Data came from immunoSEQ multiplex PCR; TCRdb stores just in-frame clones and leaves some out. Of more than 60,000 clones detected, roughly 87% appear once; the ten largest clones hold around 19%. This sample comprised peripheral blood, obtained on day 0 of AZD1222 vaccination. Receptors originate from an adult in good health.

The genes are TRBV6-5 and TRBJ2-3; 9 nucleotides line up with TRBD2. Germline assignment: CDR1 MNHEY and CDR2 SVGAGI. The CDR3 spans 14 residues. V gave up 2 bases and J gave up 3 bases; unmatched junction bases: 0. CDR3 DNA sequence: TGTGCCAGCAGTTACGCGGGGGGGACAGATACGCAGTATTTT. Translating gives CASSYAGGTDTQYF.

The chain carries TRBV30 and TRBJ1-6, with unresolved D. Deletions cut 2 bases from V and 8 bases from J, with 10 bases between. CDR1 is GTSNPN, CDR2 SVGIG, per germline (reference sequence). The CDR3 is 13 amino acids. The chain's CDR3 is CAWSSEGDSPLHF. CDR3 bases: TGTGCCTGGAGTTCGGAGGGAGATTCACCCCTCCACTTT.

This sequence joins TRBV5-4 and TRBJ1-1; D remains ambiguous. Per the germline V gene, CDR1 is SGHNT and CDR2 is YYREEE (reference sequence). V dropped 4 bases and J dropped 4 bases, with 8 bases sitting between them. The CDR3 extends over 12 amino acids. The chain's CDR3 is CASSRRSTEAFF. The CDR3 DNA reads TGTGCCAGCAGCAGAAGATCCACTGAAGCTTTCTTT.

The chain recombines TRBV4-1 with TRBJ1-6; D possibly corresponds to TRBD1 (5 bases). The CDR3 loop spans 13 amino acids. In germline, CDR1 is MGHRA, CDR2 YSYEKL. Trimming shortened V by 0 bases and J by 8 bases, and 5 bases separated the two germline ends. The CDR3 DNA sequence: TGCGCCAGCAGCCAAGACAGGGATTCACCCCTCCACTTT. Its protein product is CASSQDRDSPLHF.

In this sample, this clone turned up a few times. This chain joins TRBV30 and TRBJ2-5; no definite D call. Germline values: CDR1 GTSNPN, CDR2 SVGIG (reference sequence). Trimming cost V 5 bases and J 2 bases, with 3 bases left between them. The CDR3 spans 10 residues. The CDR3 DNA reads as TGTGCCTGGTCACAAGAGACCCAGTACTTC. It yields the protein CAWSQETQYF.

Turning to this clone: Sequence at one end of the junction differs from germline and may be a read error. The chain combines TRBV5-1 with TRBJ2-7; D gene uncertain. The CDR3 runs 13 residues. The germline V gene encodes CDR1 SGHRS and CDR2 YFSETQ. CDR3 in amino acids: CASSLGDSSEQYF. CDR3 coding DNA: TGCGCCAGCAGCTTGGGGGATTCCTCCGAGCAGTACTTC.

This clone was detected ten times or more. This rearrangement joins TRBV4-1 to TRBJ1-5; TRBD1 might be the D (6 bases). Germline loops: CDR1 MGHRA, CDR2 YSYEKL. The V and J ends lost 2 bases and 4 bases respectively, with 12 bases between them. The CDR3 sequence is 15 residues long. The CDR3 nucleotides are TGCGCCAGCAGCCAATTAGATCAGGGGAATCAGCCCCAGCATTTT. It codes for CASSQLDQGNQPQHF.

This clone has only a few counts. This chain connects TRBV7-8 to TRBJ1-4; D unclear. Germline CDR1 SGHVS, CDR2 FQNEAQ. The CDR3 is 18 residues long. Trimming took 5 bases from V and 0 from J, leaving 19 bases between them. This CDR3 reads CASSQLVTEIATNEKLFF. The CDR3 region has the DNA TGTGCCAGCAGCCAGTTGGTAACCGAGATTGCAACTAATGAAAAACTGTTTTTT.

The chain joins TRBV3-1 (or the pseudogene TRBV3-2) to TRBJ2-7, with 12 bases identical to TRBD2. Germline lookup yields CDR1 LGHDT and CDR2 YNNKEL (reference sequence). V lost 4 bases, J lost 4 bases, and 11 bases stayed unmatched. CDR3 length: 17 residues. The CDR3 here is CASSPLAGGPSEYEQYF. The CDR3 bases are TGTGCCAGCAGCCCCCTAGCGGGGGGGCCTTCCGAATACGAGCAGTACTTC.

V gene TRBV19 combines with J gene TRBJ2-5; D possibly corresponds to TRBD1 (5 bases). Trimming removed 4 bases at V and 5 bases at J, with 5 bases between. This CDR3 has 11 residues. In germline, CDR1 is LNHDA, CDR2 SQIVND (reference sequence). Here the CDR3 reads CASSTGETQYF. CDR3 coding DNA: TGTGCCAGTAGTACAGGGGAGACCCAGTACTTC.

CDR3 in DNA: TGTGCCAGCAGTGAATGGACAGCTAATCAGCCCCAGCATTTT. Its translation: CASSEWTANQPQHF. The chain couples TRBV6-1 to TRBJ1-5; weak D call: TRBD1 (6 bases). This CDR3 is built from 14 residues. Germline CDR1 and CDR2: MNHNS and SASEGT. Trimming removed 2 bases at V and 4 bases at J, with 9 bases between.

The chain links TRBV21-1 to TRBJ1-5; TRBD1, as called in the table, went unchecked against the DNA. TRBV21-1 is a documented pseudogene. This CDR3 contains 19 residues. The CDR3 sequence: CASSADRGRVVSESQPQHF. In nucleotides, the CDR3 is TGTGCCAGCAGCGCCGACAGGGGGCGAGTAGTTTCGGAATCTCAGCCCCAGCATTTT.

This clone was picked up one time. The chain uses TRBV7-3 and TRBJ1-6; possible D gene TRBD1, 5 bases. This CDR3 contains 16 residues. Deletions cut 2 bases from V and 7 bases from J, with 15 bases between. In germline, CDR1 is SGHTA, CDR2 FQGTGA. The DNA for the CDR3 is TGTGCCAGCAGCTTAGAGGGAGGCAGGGAGAATTCACCCCTCCACTTT. As protein: CASSLEGGRENSPLHF.

Only a few counts were recorded for this clone. The chain has TRBV5-5 and TRBJ1-1, with D possibly being TRBD1 (5 bases). Germline CDR1 is SGHKS and CDR2 is YYEKEE (reference sequence). The CDR3 covers 15 residues. Trimming shortened V by 3 bases and J by 0 bases, and 12 bases separated the two germline ends. CDR3 DNA sequence: TGTGCCAGCAGCTGGGGGGAACTCGTGAACACTGAAGCTTTCTTT. Encoded protein: CASSWGELVNTEAFF.